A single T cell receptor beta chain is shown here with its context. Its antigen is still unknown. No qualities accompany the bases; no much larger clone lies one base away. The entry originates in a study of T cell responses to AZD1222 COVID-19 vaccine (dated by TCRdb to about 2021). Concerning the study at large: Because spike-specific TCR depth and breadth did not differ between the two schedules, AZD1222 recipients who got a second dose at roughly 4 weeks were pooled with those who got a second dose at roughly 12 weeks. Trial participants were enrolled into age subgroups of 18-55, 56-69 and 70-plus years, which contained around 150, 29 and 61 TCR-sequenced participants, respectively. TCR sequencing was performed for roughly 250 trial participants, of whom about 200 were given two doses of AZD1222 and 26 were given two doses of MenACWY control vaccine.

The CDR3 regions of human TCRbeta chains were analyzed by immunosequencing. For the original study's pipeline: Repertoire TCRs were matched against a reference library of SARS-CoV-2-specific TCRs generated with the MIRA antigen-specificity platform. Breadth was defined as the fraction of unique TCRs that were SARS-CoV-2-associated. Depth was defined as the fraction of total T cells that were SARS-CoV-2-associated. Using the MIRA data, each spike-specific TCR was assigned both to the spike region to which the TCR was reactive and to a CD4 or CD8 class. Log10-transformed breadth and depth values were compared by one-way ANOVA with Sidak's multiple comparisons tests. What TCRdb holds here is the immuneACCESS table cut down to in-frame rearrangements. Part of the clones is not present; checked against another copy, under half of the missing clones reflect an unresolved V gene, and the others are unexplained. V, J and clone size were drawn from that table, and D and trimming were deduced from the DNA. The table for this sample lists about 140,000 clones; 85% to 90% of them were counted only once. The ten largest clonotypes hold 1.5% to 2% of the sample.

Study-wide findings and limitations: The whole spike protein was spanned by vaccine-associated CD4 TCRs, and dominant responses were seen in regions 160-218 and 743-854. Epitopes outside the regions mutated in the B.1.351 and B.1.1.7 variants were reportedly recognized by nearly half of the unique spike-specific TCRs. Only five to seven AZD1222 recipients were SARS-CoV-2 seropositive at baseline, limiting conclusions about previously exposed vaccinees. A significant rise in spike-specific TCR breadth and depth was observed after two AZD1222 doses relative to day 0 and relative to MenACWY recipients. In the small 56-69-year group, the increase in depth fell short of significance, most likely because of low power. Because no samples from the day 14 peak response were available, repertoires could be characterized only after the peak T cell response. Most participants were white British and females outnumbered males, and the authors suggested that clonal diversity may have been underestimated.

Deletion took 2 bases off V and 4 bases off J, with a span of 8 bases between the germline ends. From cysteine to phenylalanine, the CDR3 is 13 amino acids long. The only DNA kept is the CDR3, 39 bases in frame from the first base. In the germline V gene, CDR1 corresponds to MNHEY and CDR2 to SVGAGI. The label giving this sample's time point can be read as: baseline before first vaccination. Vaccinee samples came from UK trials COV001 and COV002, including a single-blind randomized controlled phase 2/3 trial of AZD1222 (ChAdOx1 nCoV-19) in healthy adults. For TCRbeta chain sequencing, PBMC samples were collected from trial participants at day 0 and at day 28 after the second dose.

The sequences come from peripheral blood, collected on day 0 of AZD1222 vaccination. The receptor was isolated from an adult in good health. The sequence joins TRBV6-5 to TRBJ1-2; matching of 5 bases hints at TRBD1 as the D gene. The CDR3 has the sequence CASSYEGTYGYTF. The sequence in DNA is TGTGCCAGCAGTTACGAAGGGACCTATGGCTACACCTTC.